This TCR beta chain originates from a study of regulatory T cells in long-lasting Graves disease. Study-wide points: The study found lower TCR diversity in persistent Graves' patients than in newly diagnosed ones. Preferential use of TRBV28, TRBJ1-2 and TRBJ2-5 was seen in persistent disease.

This CDR3 is built from 15 residues. Between the trimmed V and J ends, which lost 0 bases and 0 bases, there was a span of 7 bases. The germline V gene has CDR1 SGDLS and CDR2 YYNGEE. The time point was: persistent/refractory GD, antithyroid drugs over 5 years with positive TRAb. The authors made the TCR library using RNA they extracted from PBMCs. Arm-PCR of CDR3 regions and iRepertoire HTBI primers were used to build TCR beta libraries. TCRdb analysed the multiplex PCR reads with MiXCR anew, one entry per CDR3 protein. The sample lists about 340,000 distinct CDR3 sequences; around a fifth were seen once. This clonotype was seen ten or more times. Its specificity is not known.

This receptor was identified in a female donor with Graves disease. The source was peripheral blood mononuclear cells (PBMCs), collected when the disease was refractory, from a patient treated with antithyroid drugs. This chain connects TRBV9 to TRBJ1-5, with D unclear. The CDR3 region is CASSVGPDSNQPQHF. The DNA for the CDR3 is TGTGCCAGCAGCGTAGGGCCGGATAGCAATCAGCCCCAGCATTTT. Filled out from reference TRBV9 and TRBJ1-5, the complete variable domain reads DSGVTQTPKHLITATGQRVTLRCSPRSGDLSVYWYQQSLDQGLQFLIQYYNGEERAKGNILERFSAQQFPDLHSELNLSSLELGDSALYFCASSVGPDSNQPQHFGDGTRLSIL.